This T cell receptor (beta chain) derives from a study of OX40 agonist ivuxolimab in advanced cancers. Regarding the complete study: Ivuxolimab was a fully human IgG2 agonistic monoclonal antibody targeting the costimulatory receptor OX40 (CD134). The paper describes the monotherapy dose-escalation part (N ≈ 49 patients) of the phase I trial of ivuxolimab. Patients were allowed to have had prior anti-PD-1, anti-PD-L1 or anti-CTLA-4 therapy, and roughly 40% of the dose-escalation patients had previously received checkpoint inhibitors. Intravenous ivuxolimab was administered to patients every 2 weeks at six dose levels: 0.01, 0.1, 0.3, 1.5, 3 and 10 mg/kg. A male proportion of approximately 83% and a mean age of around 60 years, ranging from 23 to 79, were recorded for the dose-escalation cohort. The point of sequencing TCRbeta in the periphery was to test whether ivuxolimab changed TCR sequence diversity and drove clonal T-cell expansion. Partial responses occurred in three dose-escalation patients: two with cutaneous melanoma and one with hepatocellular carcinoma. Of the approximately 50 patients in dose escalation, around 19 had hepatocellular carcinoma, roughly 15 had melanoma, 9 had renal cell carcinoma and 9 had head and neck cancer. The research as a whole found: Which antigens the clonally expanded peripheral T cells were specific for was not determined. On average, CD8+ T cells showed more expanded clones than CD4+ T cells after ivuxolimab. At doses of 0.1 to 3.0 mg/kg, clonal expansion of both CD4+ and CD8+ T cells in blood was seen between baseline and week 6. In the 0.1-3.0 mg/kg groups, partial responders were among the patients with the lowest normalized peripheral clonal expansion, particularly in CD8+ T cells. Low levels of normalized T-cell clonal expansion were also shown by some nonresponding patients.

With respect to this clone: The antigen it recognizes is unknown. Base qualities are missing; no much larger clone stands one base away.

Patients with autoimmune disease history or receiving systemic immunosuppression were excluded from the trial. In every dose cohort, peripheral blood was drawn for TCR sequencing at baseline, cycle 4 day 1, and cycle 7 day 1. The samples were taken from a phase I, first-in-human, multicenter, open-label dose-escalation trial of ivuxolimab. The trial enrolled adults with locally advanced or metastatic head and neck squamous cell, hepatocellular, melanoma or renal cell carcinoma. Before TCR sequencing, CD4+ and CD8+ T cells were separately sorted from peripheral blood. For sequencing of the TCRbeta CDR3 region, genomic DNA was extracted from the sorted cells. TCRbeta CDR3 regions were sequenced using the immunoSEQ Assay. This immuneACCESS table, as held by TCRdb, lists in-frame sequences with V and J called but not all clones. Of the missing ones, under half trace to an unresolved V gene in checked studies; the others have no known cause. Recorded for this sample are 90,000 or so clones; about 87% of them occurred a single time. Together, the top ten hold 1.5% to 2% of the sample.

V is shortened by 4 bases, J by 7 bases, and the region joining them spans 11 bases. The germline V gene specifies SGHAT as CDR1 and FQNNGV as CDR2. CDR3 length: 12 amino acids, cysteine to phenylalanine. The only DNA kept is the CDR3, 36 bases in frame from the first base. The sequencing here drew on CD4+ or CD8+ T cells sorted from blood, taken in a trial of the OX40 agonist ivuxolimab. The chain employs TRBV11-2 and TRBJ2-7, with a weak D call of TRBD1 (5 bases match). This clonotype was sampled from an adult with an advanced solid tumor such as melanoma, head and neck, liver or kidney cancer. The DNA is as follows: TGTGCCAGCAGCTACGGGTCAGGGGAGCAGTACTTC. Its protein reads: CASSYGSGEQYF.